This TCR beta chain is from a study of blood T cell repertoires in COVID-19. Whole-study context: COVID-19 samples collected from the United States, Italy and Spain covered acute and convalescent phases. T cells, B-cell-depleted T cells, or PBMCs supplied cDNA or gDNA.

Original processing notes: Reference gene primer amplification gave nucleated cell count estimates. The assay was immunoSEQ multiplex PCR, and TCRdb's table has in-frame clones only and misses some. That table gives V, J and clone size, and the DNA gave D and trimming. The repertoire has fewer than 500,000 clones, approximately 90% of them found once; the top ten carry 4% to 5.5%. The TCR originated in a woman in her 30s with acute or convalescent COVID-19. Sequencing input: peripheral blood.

CDR3 sequence: CASSLERTGGAEKLFF. The CDR3 DNA follows: TGTGCCAGCAGCTTAGAGAGGACAGGAGGGGCTGAAAAACTGTTTTTT. This sequence joins TRBV11-2 and TRBJ1-4, with 7 bases that match TRBD1. The V and J ends lost 0 bases and 7 bases, in that order; junction bases with no gene match: 8. This CDR3 region has 16 residues. In germline, CDR1 is SGHAT, CDR2 FQNNGV.